This T cell receptor beta chain was recorded in a study of cytomegalovirus exposure and HLA in healthy donors. General study results and limits: The authors reported that TCR beta sequences could predict HLA-A and HLA-B alleles. These predictions were accurate for most subjects in the first cohort.

The trim removed 3 bases at V and 3 bases at J, leaving 11 bases unmatched. Germline CDR1 reads SGDLS; CDR2 reads YYNGEE. This CDR3 is built from 17 residues. Concerning this clone itself: Antigen: not known.

Use of 60 Vbeta and 13 Jbeta primers characterized the PCR. Clones were sequenced by immunoSEQ multiplex PCR, and TCRdb holds only the in-frame ones, with some missing. The table has about 230,000 clones, 75% to 90% seen once. The clonotype originates from a woman under 30 in good health and CMV-seronegative. The sequencing sample was made of PBMCs. The chain recombines TRBV9 with TRBJ2-3; 9 bases match TRBD2. The CDR3 spells CASSGGAGGPGTDTQYF. The CDR3 nucleotides are TGTGCCAGCAGCGGGGGGGCGGGAGGGCCTGGGACAGATACGCAGTATTTT.